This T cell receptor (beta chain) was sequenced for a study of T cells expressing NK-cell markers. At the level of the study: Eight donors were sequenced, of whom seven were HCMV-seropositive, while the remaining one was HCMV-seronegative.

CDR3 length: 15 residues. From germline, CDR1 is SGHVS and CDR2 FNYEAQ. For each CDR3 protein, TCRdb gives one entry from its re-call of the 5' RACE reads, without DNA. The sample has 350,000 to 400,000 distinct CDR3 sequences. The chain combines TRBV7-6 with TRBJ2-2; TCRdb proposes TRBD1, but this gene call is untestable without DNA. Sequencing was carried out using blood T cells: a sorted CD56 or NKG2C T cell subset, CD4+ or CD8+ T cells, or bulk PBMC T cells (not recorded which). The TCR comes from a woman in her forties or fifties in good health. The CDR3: CASSQQGEGTGELFF.